The clone carrying this T cell receptor beta chain has a single count. This specimen belongs to a study of blood T cell repertoires in COVID-19. Study background: Whether acute or convalescent, the COVID-19 samples came from the United States, Italy and Spain. PBMCs, B-cell-depleted T cells, or T cells were the source of the cDNA or gDNA that made up the material.

Trimming cost V 8 bases and J 5 bases; bases outside gene matches: 17. Germline V gives CDR1 SGDLS, CDR2 YYNGEE. The CDR3 spans 17 residues. Authors' methods: From reference gene primer amplification, estimates of nucleated cell counts were derived. The table came from immunoSEQ multiplex PCR; TCRdb's copy has only in-frame clones and leaves some out. V and J calls and clone size are those listed in that table; D and trimming were worked out from the DNA. The data show roughly 67,000 clones, 86% seen once. What was sequenced was peripheral blood. The source is a man in his forties or fifties with active COVID-19. The V call is TRBV9, the J call TRBJ2-7; 12 nucleotides match TRBD2. The chain's CDR3 is CARGAYGTSGSFDEQYF. The CDR3 coding sequence is TGTGCCAGGGGGGCTTACGGGACTAGCGGGTCTTTCGACGAGCAGTACTTC.